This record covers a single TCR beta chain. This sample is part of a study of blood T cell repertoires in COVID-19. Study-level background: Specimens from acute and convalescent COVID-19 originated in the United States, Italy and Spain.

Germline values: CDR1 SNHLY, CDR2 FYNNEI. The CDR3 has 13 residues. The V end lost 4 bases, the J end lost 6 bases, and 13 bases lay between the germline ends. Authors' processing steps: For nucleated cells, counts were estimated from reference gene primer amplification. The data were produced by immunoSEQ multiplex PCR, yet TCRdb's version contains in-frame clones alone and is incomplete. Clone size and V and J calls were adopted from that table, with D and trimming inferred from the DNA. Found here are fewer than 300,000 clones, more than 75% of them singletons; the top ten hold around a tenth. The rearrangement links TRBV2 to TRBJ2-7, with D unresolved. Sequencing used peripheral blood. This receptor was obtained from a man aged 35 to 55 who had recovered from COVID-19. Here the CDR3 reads CASSVDAAGEQYF. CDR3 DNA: TGTGCCAGCAGTGTTGACGCGGCTGGCGAGCAGTACTTC.